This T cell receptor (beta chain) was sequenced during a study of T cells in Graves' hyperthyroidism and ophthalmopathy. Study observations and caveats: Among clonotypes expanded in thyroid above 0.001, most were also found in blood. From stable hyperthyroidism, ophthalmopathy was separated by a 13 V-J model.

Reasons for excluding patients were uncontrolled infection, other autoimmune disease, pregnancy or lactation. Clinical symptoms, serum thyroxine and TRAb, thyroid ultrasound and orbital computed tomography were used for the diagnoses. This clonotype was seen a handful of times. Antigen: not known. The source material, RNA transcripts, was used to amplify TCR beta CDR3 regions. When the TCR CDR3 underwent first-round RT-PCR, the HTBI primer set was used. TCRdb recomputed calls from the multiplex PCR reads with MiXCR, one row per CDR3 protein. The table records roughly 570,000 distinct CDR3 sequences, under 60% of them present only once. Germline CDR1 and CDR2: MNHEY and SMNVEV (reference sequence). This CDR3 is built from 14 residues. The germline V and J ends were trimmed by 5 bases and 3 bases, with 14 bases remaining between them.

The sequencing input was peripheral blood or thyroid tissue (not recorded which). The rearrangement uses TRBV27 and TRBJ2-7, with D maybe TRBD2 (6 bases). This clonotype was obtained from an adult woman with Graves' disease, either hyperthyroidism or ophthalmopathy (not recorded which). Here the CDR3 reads CASSPRGSGYEQYF. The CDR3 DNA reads TGTGCCAGCAGTCCCCGGGGGAGCGGCTACGAGCAGTACTTC.